The clone carrying this T cell receptor (beta chain) was recorded only once. Antigen specificity is unknown. Germline V gene sequence: CDR1 GTSNPN, CDR2 SVGIG (reference sequence). V was pared by 2 bases and J by 4 bases, with 3 bases of the junction left unmatched. This CDR3 region has 13 residues. Data came from immunoSEQ multiplex PCR; TCRdb stores just in-frame clones and leaves some out. The sample has around 130,000 clones, around four fifths seen once. The source of the sample is a study of cytotoxic CD8 clonotypes in ibrutinib-treated CLL. Study results and limitations: Clonality went up at the time of ibrutinib response, stayed stable in sustained remission, and later dropped back toward its baseline level at progression. The study sampled sustained-remission and progressing patients at different times.

The receptor's source is a human donor with chronic lymphocytic leukemia. This sequence joins TRBV30 and TRBJ2-3; 7 bases agree with TRBD2. The specimen comprised PBMCs, sampled after 24 months of ibrutinib treatment. The CDR3 spells CAWSPLAADTQYF. The CDR3 region has the DNA TGTGCCTGGAGTCCCCTAGCGGCAGATACGCAGTATTTT.